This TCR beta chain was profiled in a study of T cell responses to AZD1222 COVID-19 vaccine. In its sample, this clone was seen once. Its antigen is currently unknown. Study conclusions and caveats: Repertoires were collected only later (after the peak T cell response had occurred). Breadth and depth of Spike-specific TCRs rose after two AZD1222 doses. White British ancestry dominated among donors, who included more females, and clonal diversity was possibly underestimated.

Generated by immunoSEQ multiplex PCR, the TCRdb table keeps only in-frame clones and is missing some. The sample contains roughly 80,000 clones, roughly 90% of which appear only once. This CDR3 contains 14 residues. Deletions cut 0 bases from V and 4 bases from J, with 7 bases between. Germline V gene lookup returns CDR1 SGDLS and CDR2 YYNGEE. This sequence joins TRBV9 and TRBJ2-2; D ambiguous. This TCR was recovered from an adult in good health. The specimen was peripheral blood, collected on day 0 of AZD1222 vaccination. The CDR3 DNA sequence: TGTGCCAGCAGCGTAGTGTCCCTCACCGGGGAGCTGTTTTTT. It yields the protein CASSVVSLTGELFF.